This T cell receptor beta chain stems from a study of cytomegalovirus exposure and HLA in healthy donors. General study results and limits: The authors later linked a missense DCLRE1C variant to TCR beta V- and J-gene trimming. The authors confirmed in vitro that a few CMV-associated chains were specific for CMV antigens. Altogether, 164 TCR beta chains were recorded as cytomegalovirus-associated.

Of note for this clone: Its antigen remains unidentified.

This CDR3 spans 16 amino acids. Germline CDR1 LGHNA, CDR2 YSLEER. With V trimmed by 3 bases and J by 8 bases, 13 bases remained unmatched. This PCR relied on a set of 60 Vbeta primers and 13 Jbeta primers. Profiled with immunoSEQ multiplex PCR; TCRdb holds only in-frame clones, not every one. This repertoire shows some 190,000 clones, roughly 77% found once; its top ten account for more than 1.5%. Donors likely had unrecorded immune exposures despite being nominally healthy when sampled. This chain links TRBV4-3 with TRBJ1-2; 9 bases map to TRBD1. The receptor was isolated from a woman between 45 and 60 years old in good health and CMV-seronegative. Sequences were obtained from PBMCs. The CDR3 sequence is CASSHLASQGASGYTF. The CDR3 bases are TGCGCCAGCAGCCACCTCGCGTCACAGGGGGCGTCCGGCTACACCTTC.